These 28 T cell receptor beta chains originate from one sample sequenced in a study of OX40 agonist ivuxolimab in advanced cancers. The table came from immunoSEQ multiplex PCR; TCRdb's copy has only in-frame clones and leaves some out. The sample carries roughly 53,000 clones, roughly 88% recorded once. The sample here was CD4+ or CD8+ T cells sorted from blood, taken in a trial of the OX40 agonist ivuxolimab. Receptor source: an adult with an advanced solid tumor such as melanoma, head and neck, liver or kidney cancer.

The CDR3 spells CASSFSWGTTTRNEKLFF. Written as DNA, the CDR3 is TGTGCCAGCAGCTTTTCATGGGGGACAACCACTCGAAATGAAAAACTGTTTTTT. V is TRBV7-8 and J is TRBJ1-4, with D perhaps TRBD1 (6 bases). V lost 3 bases and J lost 5, with 22 bases in between. The CDR3 is 18 residues long. CDR1 SGHVS and CDR2 FQNEAQ come from the germline V gene. The full variable domain, its missing parts supplied by reference TRBV7-8 and TRBJ1-4, is GAGVSQSPRYKVAKRGQDVALRCDPISGHVSLFWYQQALGQGPEFLTYFQNEAQLDKSGLPSDRFFAERPEGSVSTLKIQRTQQEDSAVYLCASSFSWGTTTRNEKLFFGSGTQLSVL.

V usage is TRBV7-2 and J usage is TRBJ1-2; 9 bases match TRBD1. This CDR3 spans 14 amino acids. Germline assignment: CDR1 SGHTA and CDR2 FQGNSA. Trimming removed 5 bases from V and 6 bases from J; junction bases left unmatched: 7. The CDR3 nucleotides are TGTGCCAGCAGCGTCGCAACAGGGGGCGATGGCTACACCTTC. It encodes CASSVATGGDGYTF. The full variable domain, its missing parts supplied by reference TRBV7-2 and TRBJ1-2, is GAGVSQSPSNKVTEKGKDVELRCDPISGHTALYWYRQSLGQGLEFLIYFQGNSAPDKSGLPSDRFSAERTGGSVSTLTIQRTQQEDSAVYLCASSVATGGDGYTFGSGTRLTVV.

This chain connects TRBV18 to TRBJ1-5; D remains ambiguous. The CDR3 is made up of 12 amino acids. CDR1 KGHSH and CDR2 LQKENI come from the germline V gene. V was shortened by 3 bases and J by 5 bases, with 5 bases between the two germline ends. CDR3 region: CASSPDDQPQHF. The CDR3 bases are TGTGCCAGCTCACCCGACGATCAGCCCCAGCATTTT. The full variable domain, its missing parts supplied by reference TRBV18 and TRBJ1-5, is NAGVMQNPRHLVRRRGQEARLRCSPMKGHSHVYWYRQLPEEGLKFMVYLQKENIIDESGMPKERFSAEFPKEGPSILRIQQVVRGDSAAYFCASSPDDQPQHFGDGTRLSIL.

The CDR3 DNA reads TGTGCCGCCCTCGAAGGGAATGGCTACACCTTC. Its translation: CAALEGNGYTF. The rearrangement links TRBV6-1 to TRBJ1-2, with D hard to call. V was shortened by 11 bases and J by 6 bases, with 13 bases between the two germline ends. This CDR3 region has 11 residues. From germline, CDR1 is MNHNS and CDR2 SASEGT.

The rearrangement links TRBV11-2 to TRBJ2-5; D gene unclear. Germline CDR1 SGHAT, CDR2 FQNNGV. Between the trimmed V and J ends, which lost 1 base and 0 bases, there was a span of 15 bases. CDR3 length: 17 amino acids. CDR3 DNA sequence: TGTGCCAGCAGCTTAGGGCCCAGATTTAGGTACCAAGAGACCCAGTACTTC. Translating it yields CASSLGPRFRYQETQYF.

V usage is TRBV2 and J usage is TRBJ2-7, with 9 nucleotides matching TRBD1. The junction had 7 bases not matched to a gene; V was cut back by 7 bases and J by 3 bases. Germline V gene lookup returns CDR1 SNHLY and CDR2 FYNNEI. CDR3 size: 14 residues. The CDR3 coding sequence is TGTGCCAGCAACTCACAGGGGGCAGACTACGAGCAGTACTTC. Protein sequence: CASNSQGADYEQYF.

The V call is TRBV19, the J call TRBJ1-1; TRBD1 aligns across 9 bases. The CDR3 contains 16 residues. Germline lookup yields CDR1 LNHDA and CDR2 SQIVND (reference sequence). Trimming cost V 1 base and J 0 bases; bases outside gene matches: 3. CDR3 region: CASSIGTGAMNTEAFF. CDR3 DNA sequence: TGTGCCAGTAGTATAGGGACAGGGGCGATGAACACTGAAGCTTTCTTT.

This clone was observed a single time. The rearrangement joins TRBV11-1 to TRBJ1-2, with D possibly TRBD1 on 6 matching bases. The CDR3 loop spans 13 amino acids. V was clipped by 5 bases and J by 3 bases, with 10 bases between them. Germline-derived CDR1 and CDR2 are SGHAT and FQDESV (reference sequence). CDR3 nucleotides: TGTGCCAGCAGCCCAAGGGGGGACTATGGCTACACCTTC. It is translated as CASSPRGDYGYTF.

V gene TRBV5-1 combines with J gene TRBJ2-5, with D perhaps being TRBD1 or TRBD2 (5 bases each). This CDR3 has 14 residues. From germline, CDR1 is SGHRS and CDR2 YFSETQ. V gave up 3 bases and J gave up 2 bases, with 11 bases separating them. The CDR3 coding sequence is TGCGCCAGCAGCTGGGGACCTGAGCAAGAGACCCAGTACTTC. This sequence encodes CASSWGPEQETQYF.

The chain links TRBV7-2 to TRBJ2-1; D may be TRBD1 or TRBD2 (6 bases each). The V end was cut by 4 bases, the J end by 6 bases, with 7 bases between. In germline, CDR1 is SGHTA, CDR2 FQGNSA. This CDR3 has 12 amino acids. CDR3 protein: CASSWGANEQFF. CDR3 DNA: TGTGCCAGCAGCTGGGGGGCCAATGAGCAGTTCTTC.

The J gene is TRBJ1-2, the V gene TRBV30; a weak D match, TRBD1 (6 bases). The germline V gene encodes CDR1 GTSNPN and CDR2 SVGIG (reference sequence). The CDR3 runs to 14 residues. Trimming took off 3 bases at V and 3 bases at J, with 14 bases between the two ends. The CDR3 nucleotides read TGTGCCTGGAGACTACAGGGAGGAGACTATGGCTACACCTTC. Its translation: CAWRLQGGDYGYTF.

The V and J genes are TRBV7-9 and TRBJ1-1; 7 nucleotides line up with TRBD1. Germline V CDR1 and CDR2: SEHNR, FQNEAQ (reference sequence). V gave up 4 bases and J gave up 1 base; unmatched junction bases: 3. The length of the CDR3 is 14 residues. This chain's CDR3 is CASSSRTGNTEAFF. Here the CDR3 DNA reads TGTGCCAGCAGCTCAAGGACAGGGAACACTGAAGCTTTCTTT. Complete variable domain (other parts from reference TRBV7-9 and TRBJ1-1): DTGVSQNPRHKITKRGQNVTFRCDPISEHNRLYWYRQTLGQGPEFLTYFQNEAQLEKSRLLSDRFSAERPKGSFSTLEIQRTEQGDSAMYLCASSSRTGNTEAFFGQGTRLTVV.

J is TRBJ2-5 and V is TRBV5-4, with TRBD2 identical over 14 bases. V dropped 4 bases and J dropped 12; count of bases not matched to a gene: 8. Germline lookup yields CDR1 SGHNT and CDR2 YYREEE (reference sequence). The CDR3 is made up of 14 amino acids. The CDR3, as DNA: TGTGCCAGCAGCCCGGGGGGACTAGCGGGAGTTGAGTACTTC. Translation: CASSPGGLAGVEYF.

This clone was seen just once. The gene calls are TRBV5-8 and TRBJ1-4; perhaps TRBD1 as D (5 bases). Trimming removed 1 base from V and 8 bases from J, with 18 bases in between. Germline CDR1 reads SGHTS; CDR2 reads YDEGEE. The CDR3 is 16 residues long. For the CDR3, the DNA is TGTGCCAGCAGCTTGAGGGTAGGGGCGCCGGGGGAAAAACTGTTTTTT. Its protein is CASSLRVGAPGEKLFF.

The chain joins TRBV6-1 to TRBJ1-1; D might be TRBD1 (6 bases). Trimming took 6 bases from V and 3 from J, leaving 11 bases between them. Germline V CDR1 and CDR2: MNHNS, SASEGT. This CDR3 region has 13 residues. The CDR3 region has the DNA TGTGCCAGCAGGGAACAGGGAGACACTGAAGCTTTCTTT. Translated: CASREQGDTEAFF.

This chain joins TRBV15 and TRBJ2-7; a weak D match, TRBD1 (5 bases). Trimming took 11 bases from V and 6 from J, leaving 17 bases between them. The CDR3 has 12 residues. The germline CDR1 and CDR2 sequences are LNHNV and YYDKDF (reference sequence). The CDR3 region is CAAAQDRSEQYF. DNA for the CDR3: TGTGCCGCTGCACAGGATAGGAGCGAGCAGTACTTC.

The chain carries TRBV6-4 and TRBJ1-1, with 10 bases matching TRBD1. The germline CDR1 and CDR2 sequences are MRHNA and SNTAGT. V shed 5 bases, J shed 4 bases, and the junction held 1 base outside the gene matches. This CDR3 is built from 13 residues. The CDR3: CASSRDRGTEAFF. Written as DNA, the CDR3 is TGTGCCAGCAGTCGGGACAGGGGCACTGAAGCTTTCTTT.

The V and J genes are TRBV7-8 and TRBJ1-6; TRBD1 is a possible D gene (6 bases). Trimming took off 4 bases at V and 7 bases at J, with 11 bases between the two ends. Germline CDR1 is SGHVS and CDR2 is FQNEAQ. There are 14 residues in the CDR3. The CDR3 region is CASSSDRGNSPLHF. DNA for the CDR3: TGTGCCAGCAGCTCGGACAGAGGAAATTCACCCCTCCACTTT.

The V gene is TRBV5-4, the J gene TRBJ1-1; D might be TRBD1 (6 bases). The germline CDR1 and CDR2 sequences are SGHNT and YYREEE (reference sequence). V lost 1 base, J lost 1 base, and 11 bases lay in between. The CDR3 has 15 residues. The CDR3 DNA is TGTGCCAGCAGCTTGCCCGGACAGACGAACACTGAAGCTTTCTTT. Protein sequence: CASSLPGQTNTEAFF.

This clone was counted between two and nine times. The chain uses TRBV28 and TRBJ1-1, with a weak D call TRBD1 (6 bases). The germline V and J ends were trimmed by 8 bases and 1 base, with 8 bases remaining between them. Per the germline V gene, CDR1 is MDHEN and CDR2 is SYDVKM. There are 12 residues in the CDR3. CDR3 protein: CASGGANTEAFF. Written as DNA, the CDR3 is TGTGCCAGCGGGGGGGCGAACACTGAAGCTTTCTTT.

The V and J genes are TRBV5-1 and TRBJ1-4, with 8 positions matching TRBD1. The V gene end was trimmed by 9 bases and the J gene end by 10 bases; junction bases not matched to a gene: 14. The germline V gene has CDR1 SGHRS and CDR2 YFSETQ. The CDR3 contains 14 residues. DNA of the CDR3: TGCGCCACCAAACCGACAGGGGATGCGGGAAAACTGTTTTTT. It specifies CATKPTGDAGKLFF.

This clone was picked up one time. The V call is TRBV6-5, the J call TRBJ2-3; TRBD1 matches at 7 bases. This CDR3 spans 14 amino acids. The ends lost 6 bases at V and 2 bases at J; junction bases unmatched: 5. From germline, CDR1 is MNHEY and CDR2 SVGAGI. The CDR3, as DNA: TGTGCCAGCAGCCCCGACAGGGCCACAGATACGCAGTATTTT. Amino acids: CASSPDRATDTQYF.

The V gene is TRBV4-2, the J gene TRBJ2-2, with a weak D call TRBD2 (6 bases). The CDR3 spans 15 residues. The germline V and J ends were trimmed by 2 bases and 1 base, with 8 bases remaining between them. Per the germline V gene, CDR1 is LGHNA and CDR2 is YNFKEQ. In nucleotides, the CDR3 is TGTGCCAGCAGCCAATCCGGGAGGAACACCGGGGAGCTGTTTTTT. Translated, it gives CASSQSGRNTGELFF.

This sequence joins TRBV5-1 and TRBJ1-4; TRBD1 might be the D (5 bases). The germline CDR1 and CDR2 sequences are SGHRS and YFSETQ. This CDR3 comprises 13 residues. V was clipped by 0 bases and J by 5 bases, with 5 bases between them. The DNA of the CDR3 is TGCGCCAGCAGCTTGGGGGGGAATGAAAAACTGTTTTTT. As protein: CASSLGGNEKLFF.

The gene calls are TRBV5-1 and TRBJ2-5, with D possibly being TRBD2 (6 bases). V gave up 0 bases and J gave up 2 bases, with 11 bases separating them. From germline, CDR1 is SGHRS and CDR2 YFSETQ. The CDR3 spans 15 residues. The CDR3 region is CASSLVGRPQETQYF. Written as DNA, the CDR3 is TGCGCCAGCAGCTTGGTGGGGAGGCCTCAAGAGACCCAGTACTTC.

V and J are TRBV19 and TRBJ2-6; unclear D gene. This CDR3 is built from 15 residues. CDR1 is LNHDA, CDR2 SQIVND, per germline (reference sequence). Trimming shortened V by 2 bases and J by 2 bases, and 7 bases separated the two germline ends. CDR3 nucleotides: TGTGCCAGTAGTATAATCCGGGCTGGGGCCAACGTCCTGACTTTC. Its translation is CASSIIRAGANVLTF. Drawing the rest from reference TRBV19 and TRBJ2-6, the complete variable domain is DGGITQSPKYLFRKEGQNVTLSCEQNLNHDAMYWYRQDPGQGLRLIYYSQIVNDFQKGDIAEGYSVSREKKESFPLTVTSAQKNPTAFYLCASSIIRAGANVLTFGAGSRLTVL.

This clone came up once. The V call is TRBV7-6, the J call TRBJ2-5; D is uncertain. The CDR3 runs to 14 residues. Germline CDR1 reads SGHVS; CDR2 reads FNYEAQ. V was shortened by 1 base and J by 5 bases, with 11 bases between the two germline ends. The CDR3 DNA is TGTGCCAGCAGCTTAGGCGGCAGCGCGGAGACCCAGTACTTC. This translates into CASSLGGSAETQYF. The full variable domain, with the rest looked up from reference TRBV7-6 and TRBJ2-5, is GAGVSQSPRYKVTKRGQDVALRCDPISGHVSLYWYRQALGQGPEFLTYFNYEAQQDKSGLPNDRFSAERPEGSISTLTIQRTEQRDSAMYRCASSLGGSAETQYFGPGTRLLVL.

The V gene is TRBV5-1, the J gene TRBJ2-2; 9 bases fit TRBD1. Germline CDR1 is SGHRS and CDR2 is YFSETQ. J gave up 6 bases and V 3 bases, and 9 bases lay outside the gene matches. The CDR3 totals 16 residues. DNA of the CDR3: TGCGCCAGCAGCTCCGGACAGGGGATCGATCCCGGGGAGCTGTTTTTT. This encodes CASSSGQGIDPGELFF.